Sequencing of this TCR beta chain was carried out in a study of cytomegalovirus exposure and HLA in healthy donors. Broader study findings: Rare TCR sequences dominated, though some public TCRs recurred in many donors. The study listed roughly 160 cytomegalovirus-associated TCR beta chains.

V trimming: 3 bases; J trimming: 8 bases; junction bases outside the gene matches: 5. Per germline, CDR1 LGHNA and CDR2 YNFKEQ. The CDR3 is 13 residues long. On this clone itself: Its matching antigen is unknown.

Among the 90 to 150 subjects of the validation cohort, separate from the 666-subject first cohort, were the donors. Sequencing used immunoSEQ multiplex PCR; TCRdb keeps in-frame clones, though not all of them. The repertoire holds approximately 270,000 clones, with 70% to 90% as singletons. The sequence was collected from a woman aged 18-29 years in good health and CMV-seronegative. The chain recombines TRBV4-2 with TRBJ1-2; the match to TRBD1 covers 8 bases. Sequencing used PBMCs. The chain's CDR3 is CASSQTDRGGYTF. The CDR3 DNA reads TGTGCCAGCAGCCAGACAGACAGGGGCGGCTACACCTTC.